Sequencing of this T cell receptor (beta chain) was carried out in a study of shared clonotypes between healthy human individuals. At the level of the study: Each donor had three CD4 naive, three CD4 memory, two CD8 naive and one CD8 memory plate. Study-level results: Only blood samples were collected, and tissue repertoires likely differ. Sharing across four donors was highest in naive CD4 (approximately 5%) and lowest in memory CD8 (roughly 0.4%).

Only in-frame clones appear in the TCRdb table, and some are missing; sequencing was by immunoSEQ multiplex PCR. The sample lists over a million clones, under 80% occurring once. The germline CDR1 and CDR2 sequences are SGHTA and FQGTGA. Trimming left V 3 bases short and J 3 bases short, with 7 bases between. The length of the CDR3 is 13 residues. As concerns this clone: Its antigen is as yet unknown.

Material: memory CD4+ T cells sorted from blood. Subset here: CD45RA-negative fraction. The chain couples TRBV7-3 to TRBJ2-3; no clear D. The clonotype was recovered from a man between 18 and 29 years old in good health. CDR3 sequence: CASSLSATDTQYF. The DNA for the CDR3 is TGTGCCAGCAGCTTGAGCGCTACAGATACGCAGTATTTT. Variable domain in full (rest from reference TRBV7-3 and TRBJ2-3): GAGVSQTPSNKVTEKGKYVELRCDPISGHTALYWYRQSLGQGPEFLIYFQGTGAADDSGLPNDRFFAVRPEGSVSTLKIQRTERGDSAVYLCASSLSATDTQYFGPGTRLTVL.